This T cell receptor (beta chain) was found in a study of OX40 agonist ivuxolimab in advanced cancers. Study information: Dose-escalation cases comprised hepatocellular carcinoma, melanoma, renal cell or head and neck cancer.

V lost 3 bases, J lost 2 bases, and 8 bases lay in between. This CDR3 has 14 residues. The germline CDR1 and CDR2 sequences are SGHAT and FQDESV (reference sequence). Study findings and constraints: Which antigen the expanded peripheral T cells recognized is unknown.

Sequencing used immunoSEQ multiplex PCR; TCRdb keeps in-frame clones, though not all of them. The table records around 25,000 clones, more than 80% of them present only once. To note about this clone: What it binds is not known.

Sequencing used CD4+ or CD8+ T cells sorted from blood, obtained in a trial of the OX40 agonist ivuxolimab. J is TRBJ1-3 and V is TRBV11-1, with a tentative D call TRBD1 (5 bases). The receptor was derived from an adult with an advanced solid tumor such as melanoma, head and neck, liver or kidney cancer. The CDR3 loop is CASSFGGTGNTIYF. The CDR3 region has the DNA TGTGCCAGCAGCTTTGGGGGAACTGGAAACACCATATATTTT.